This entry lists 28 T cell receptor beta chains sequenced from one sample in a study of shared clonotypes between healthy human individuals. Some clones are missing from TCRdb's copy, which holds only in-frame ones; the method was immunoSEQ multiplex PCR. The sample includes just over 2,000,000 clones, around 96% of them seen just once. Naive CD8 cells lacked CD45RO and underwent positive selection for CCR7, leaving out terminally differentiated effector memory CD45RA+ cells. What was sequenced was naive CD8+ T cells sorted from blood. The receptors here all came from a young man in good health.

On this clone: In the same sample, other DNA sequences code for this CDR3. This chain joins TRBV28 and TRBJ1-1, with D possibly being TRBD1 (5 bases). Per germline, CDR1 MDHEN and CDR2 SYDVKM. Between the trimmed V and J ends, which lost 4 bases and 5 bases, there was a span of 11 bases. The CDR3 consists of 13 residues. The CDR3 DNA is TGTGCCAGCAGTTATCGAGGGGATACTGAAGCTTTCTTT. This translates into CASSYRGDTEAFF. Based on the CDR3 plus reference TRBV28 and TRBJ1-1, the full variable domain is DVKVTQSSRYLVKRTGEKVFLECVQDMDHENMFWYRQDPGLGLRLIYFSYDVKMKEKGDIPEGYSVSREKKERFSLILESASTNQTSMYLCASSYRGDTEAFFGQGTRLTVV.

J is TRBJ2-1 and V is TRBV4-1; 7 nucleotides align to TRBD2. Losses at the gene ends were 1 base for V and 6 bases for J; bases not matched to a gene: 6. Germline CDR1 is MGHRA and CDR2 is YSYEKL. The CDR3 is made up of 15 amino acids. The CDR3 spells CASSQVSGGSNEQFF. CDR3 DNA sequence: TGCGCCAGCAGCCAAGTGTCGGGAGGAAGCAATGAGCAGTTCTTC.

This rearrangement joins TRBV6-5 to TRBJ1-3; D possibly corresponds to TRBD1 (5 bases). The germline CDR1 and CDR2 sequences are MNHEY and SVGAGI. V dropped 6 bases and J dropped 4 bases, with 10 bases sitting between them. CDR3 size: 13 residues. CDR3 DNA: TGTGCCAGCAGCAGGGCCGCCGGAAACACCATATATTTT. Protein product: CASSRAAGNTIYF.

The chain links TRBV6-1 to TRBJ2-3; TRBD2 matches 9 bases. Per germline, CDR1 MNHNS and CDR2 SASEGT. V dropped 3 bases and J dropped 7; count of bases not matched to a gene: 11. CDR3 length: 16 residues. The CDR3 DNA reads TGTGCCAGCAGTGAGTCTCTAGCGGGGACGATTAATACGCAGTATTTT. This codes for CASSESLAGTINTQYF.

The chain combines TRBV30 with TRBJ2-2; D not certain. The CDR3 extends over 16 amino acids. In germline, CDR1 is GTSNPN, CDR2 SVGIG (reference sequence). Trimming pared 1 base from V and 1 base from J, leaving 13 bases between. CDR3 bases: TGTGCCTGGAGTGCCACATCCAGGTGGAACACCGGGGAGCTGTTTTTT. This codes for CAWSATSRWNTGELFF.

The gene calls are TRBV2 and TRBJ2-7; TRBD2 matches at 12 bases. The CDR3 totals 15 residues. The junction had 10 bases not matched to a gene; V was cut back by 6 bases and J by 7 bases. Germline V gene data show CDR1 as SNHLY and CDR2 as FYNNEI. The CDR3 sequence: CASSLAGGPLVEQYF. The CDR3 coding sequence is TGTGCCAGCAGCCTAGCGGGAGGGCCTCTAGTTGAGCAGTACTTC.

The chain recombines TRBV4-1 with TRBJ2-7; 10 bases line up with TRBD2. After removal of 3 bases from V and 6 bases from J, the junction contained 8 bases not matched to a gene. This CDR3 comprises 15 residues. Germline V gene data show CDR1 as MGHRA and CDR2 as YSYEKL. The CDR3 DNA reads TGCGCCAGCAGCCATCTCCTAGCGGGAGAGACCGAGCAGTACTTC. Amino acid sequence: CASSHLLAGETEQYF.

This chain uses TRBV28 with TRBJ2-3, with D uncertain. The CDR3 length is 12 residues. Trimming took 5 bases from V and 1 from J, leaving 4 bases between them. Germline V CDR1 and CDR2: MDHEN, SYDVKM. The CDR3 loop is CASSTGTDTQYF. CDR3 in DNA: TGTGCCAGCAGTACAGGCACAGATACGCAGTATTTT.

V usage is TRBV5-4 and J usage is TRBJ1-2; D might be TRBD1 (5 bases). Germline-derived CDR1 and CDR2 are SGHNT and YYREEE (reference sequence). The CDR3 is 14 amino acids. The V and J ends lost 0 bases and 7 bases respectively, with 13 bases between them. CDR3 region: CASSLAGEGPGYTF. Here the CDR3 DNA reads TGTGCCAGCAGCTTGGCCGGGGAGGGGCCTGGCTACACCTTC. The variable domain in full, with the rest retrieved from reference TRBV5-4 and TRBJ1-2, is ETGVTQSPTHLIKTRGQQVTLRCSSQSGHNTVSWYQQALGQGPQFIFQYYREEENGRGNFPPRFSGLQFPNYSSELNVNALELDDSALYLCASSLAGEGPGYTFGSGTRLTVV.

The chain carries TRBV28 and TRBJ1-1; no clear D. The CDR3 length is 14 residues. Germline V gene sequence: CDR1 MDHEN, CDR2 SYDVKM. V lost 3 bases to trimming and J lost 0 bases, with 8 bases between them. CDR3 amino acids: CASSFTRMNTEAFF. The DNA of the CDR3 is TGTGCCAGCAGTTTTACGAGGATGAACACTGAAGCTTTCTTT.

This chain uses TRBV21-1 with TRBJ1-1; the table's D gene call, TRBD1, was not cross checked with the DNA. TRBV21-1 corresponds to a pseudogene. The CDR3 loop spans 16 amino acids. The CDR3 loop reads CASSIPGHIMNTEAFF. CDR3 nucleotides: TGTGCCAGCAGCATACCTGGGCATATCATGAACACTGAAGCTTTCTTT.

The chain couples TRBV2 to TRBJ1-4; perhaps TRBD1 as D (6 bases). The V end lost 0 bases, the J end lost 8 bases, and 16 bases lay between the germline ends. The CDR3 spans 16 residues. Germline lookup yields CDR1 SNHLY and CDR2 FYNNEI. Here the CDR3 reads CASSEADGGGREKLFF. As DNA, the CDR3 is TGTGCCAGCAGTGAAGCAGACGGGGGCGGGAGGGAAAAACTGTTTTTT.

The chain has TRBV4-1 and TRBJ2-5, with D tentatively TRBD1 (6 bases). Trimming left V 1 base short and J 5 bases short, with 11 bases between. The CDR3 spans 14 residues. Germline CDR1 and CDR2: MGHRA and YSYEKL. The CDR3, as DNA: TGCGCCAGCAGCCAAGCACAGGGTAGGGAGACCCAGTACTTC. Translated, it gives CASSQAQGRETQYF.

This clone appeared a single time. The V gene is TRBV27, the J gene TRBJ2-1; no reliable D call. Germline V gene lookup returns CDR1 MNHEY and CDR2 SMNVEV (reference sequence). Trimming left V 4 bases short and J 6 bases short, with 16 bases between. CDR3 length equals 15 residues. The CDR3 loop reads CASSSFTAIGNEQFF. The CDR3 bases are TGTGCCAGCAGTTCGTTTACAGCCATCGGCAATGAGCAGTTCTTC.

This chain uses TRBV7-6 with TRBJ2-7; D unclear. Trimming left V 1 base short and J 0 bases short, with 7 bases between. The germline V gene has CDR1 SGHVS and CDR2 FNYEAQ. The CDR3 has 14 residues. The CDR3 DNA sequence: TGTGCCAGCAGCTTAGAAGTCCACTCCTACGAGCAGTACTTC. Protein: CASSLEVHSYEQYF.

The rearrangement joins TRBV11-2 to TRBJ1-6, with 9 positions matching TRBD1. CDR3 size: 17 residues. Germline trimming cut 1 base from V and 0 bases from J; bases unmatched to any gene: 1. The germline CDR1 and CDR2 sequences are SGHAT and FQNNGV. The CDR3 loop reads CASSLGTGVSYNSPLHF. Written as DNA, the CDR3 is TGTGCCAGCAGCTTAGGGACAGGGGTCTCCTATAATTCACCCCTCCACTTT.

The chain uses TRBV9 and TRBJ2-7; the D gene could be TRBD1 or TRBD2 (5 bases each). V was clipped by 0 bases and J by 7 bases, with 14 bases between them. There are 14 residues in the CDR3. Germline values: CDR1 SGDLS, CDR2 YYNGEE. The CDR3 DNA is TGTGCCAGCAGCGTAGCGCCGGGGACGCAAGAGCAGTACTTC. Its protein product is CASSVAPGTQEQYF.

The chain carries TRBV2 and TRBJ2-7, with TRBD1 matching over 7 bases. The CDR3 is 11 residues long. Trimming removed 11 bases from V and 3 bases from J; junction bases left unmatched: 4. From germline, CDR1 is SNHLY and CDR2 FYNNEI. CDR3 bases: TGTGCCTGGACAGGTGACTACGAGCAGTACTTC. Translated, it gives CAWTGDYEQYF.

The chain is built from TRBV10-1 and TRBJ1-1; D gene unclear. The CDR3 is made up of 11 amino acids. The germline V gene has CDR1 WNHNN and CDR2 SYGVQD (reference sequence). V lost 6 bases to trimming and J lost 4 bases, with 6 bases between them. CDR3 sequence (DNA): TGCGCCAGCAGCTCAGGCACTGAAGCTTTCTTT. This encodes CASSSGTEAFF.

CDR3: CASSVTGTDYGYTF. The CDR3 DNA is TGTGCCAGTAGTGTTACCGGGACAGACTATGGCTACACCTTC. This chain links TRBV19 with TRBJ1-2; 7 nucleotides agree with TRBD1. Germline V gives CDR1 LNHDA, CDR2 SQIVND (reference sequence). J gave up 3 bases and V 5 bases, and 6 bases lay outside the gene matches. This CDR3 is built from 14 residues.

The V call is TRBV6-5, the J call TRBJ2-5; no clear D. Looked up from germline, CDR1 is MNHEY and CDR2 is SVGAGI. V was pared by 4 bases and J by 5 bases, with 11 bases between. The CDR3 has 13 residues. The CDR3 DNA reads TGTGCCAGCAGTTTCCTGGAGTGGGAGACCCAGTACTTC. This gives the protein CASSFLEWETQYF.

The rearrangement uses TRBV5-4 and TRBJ2-1; D is ambiguous. CDR3 size: 14 residues. V gave up 0 bases and J gave up 7 bases, with 11 bases separating them. Germline CDR1 is SGHNT and CDR2 is YYREEE (reference sequence). CDR3 sequence (DNA): TGTGCCAGCAGCTTGGCCCTAGAAGCGAATGAGCAGTTCTTC. Encoded protein: CASSLALEANEQFF.

The rearrangement joins TRBV28 to TRBJ2-3; 7 bases fit TRBD1. Germline V CDR1 and CDR2: MDHEN, SYDVKM. V shed 11 bases, J shed 5 bases, and the junction held 7 bases outside the gene matches. The CDR3 covers 12 residues. This CDR3 is CAVDRAVDTQYF. CDR3 nucleotides: TGTGCCGTCGACAGGGCTGTAGATACGCAGTATTTT. The whole variable domain, filled in from reference TRBV28 and TRBJ2-3, reads DVKVTQSSRYLVKRTGEKVFLECVQDMDHENMFWYRQDPGLGLRLIYFSYDVKMKEKGDIPEGYSVSREKKERFSLILESASTNQTSMYLCAVDRAVDTQYFGPGTRLTVL.

This chain joins TRBV21-1 and TRBJ2-2; the DNA was not compared with TRBD1, the D call given in the table. TRBV21-1 is listed as a pseudogene. There are 12 residues in the CDR3. CDR3 DNA sequence: TGTGCCCAACGACAGGGCTCCGGGGAGCTGTTTTTT. The encoded protein is CAQRQGSGELFF.

The chain has TRBV7-2 and TRBJ2-7, with 7 bases matching TRBD2. From germline, CDR1 is SGHTA and CDR2 FQGNSA. The CDR3 runs to 15 residues. Trimming removed 0 bases from V and 1 base from J; junction bases left unmatched: 3. CDR3 residues: CASSLAGGGSYEQYF. The CDR3 DNA follows: TGTGCCAGCAGCTTAGCCGGGGGAGGGTCCTACGAGCAGTACTTC.

The chain employs TRBV19 and TRBJ2-1, with TRBD1 matching over 8 bases. The CDR3 covers 16 residues. Germline CDR1 LNHDA, CDR2 SQIVND (reference sequence). V gave up 5 bases and J gave up 5 bases; unmatched junction bases: 11. The CDR3 loop is CASSPLDRAYDNEQFF. DNA of the CDR3: TGTGCCAGTAGTCCCCTGGACAGGGCTTATGACAATGAGCAGTTCTTC.

V usage is TRBV4-1 and J usage is TRBJ2-5, with 9 bases lining up with TRBD2. Trimming took 4 bases from V and 3 from J; bases not matched to a gene: 3. CDR3 length: 14 amino acids. Germline assignment: CDR1 MGHRA and CDR2 YSYEKL. This CDR3 reads CASSRIAGEETQYF. The CDR3 DNA sequence: TGCGCCAGCAGCCGAATAGCGGGGGAAGAGACCCAGTACTTC.

The V and J genes are TRBV4-1 and TRBJ2-1; D is ambiguous. The CDR3 consists of 18 residues. The V gene's germline CDR1 is MGHRA and CDR2 YSYEKL. Trimming removed 0 bases from V and 2 bases from J, with 17 bases in between. The CDR3 bases are TGCGCCAGCAGCCAAGATCTGCCGTCCCGAGAGCCCTACAATGAGCAGTTCTTC. It encodes CASSQDLPSREPYNEQFF.